A selection of T cell receptor beta chains follows, all from one sample in a study of early T cells in non-severe SARS-CoV-2 infection. TCRdb reprocessed the 5' RACE reads with MiXCR, giving one entry per CDR3 protein. This table holds fewer than 85,000 distinct CDR3 sequences, about 15% found once. The specimen comprised whole blood, sampled at baseline. Every receptor here comes from an adult who was a healthcare worker with PCR-confirmed SARS-CoV-2 infection or an uninfected control (not recorded which). Both conserved end residues are part of each CDR3.

>TRBV11-2
CASSNAGTSGQETQYF
>TRBV20-1
CSARWMAEHEQYF
>TRBV20-1
CSARDHSGRAGNEQFF
>TRBV18
CASSPMSANQPQHF
>TRBV5-1
CASSFGVAATGELFF
>TRBV28
CASSLGLAGVLDEQYF
>TRBV28
CASSLSGGYEQYF
>TRBV6-6
CASSPVGLQGTEAFF
>TRBV12-3/TRBV12-4
CASSLSSGRLADEQFF
>TRBV29-1
CSASSTAYNEQFF
>TRBV28
CASKDATALTYEQYF
>TRBV20-1
CSASTAGGLETQYF
>TRBV4-1
CASSHGQGEGYEQYF
>TRBV15
CATSRETSTDTQYF
>TRBV9
CASSVEGSEEQFF
>TRBV5-1
CASSLDYEQYF
>TRBV7-2
CASSSDEREQFF
>TRBV2
CASTPRRDLDTQCF
>TRBV7-9
CASRPGTSGDSSYEQYF
>TRBV5-1
CASSLELGSSYEQYF
>TRBV27
CASSFAQGTYNEQFF
>TRBV6-4
CASSDSGGRGSDTQYF
>TRBV7-9
CASRPRGGSGNTIYF